This record covers a single T cell receptor (beta chain). TCRdb's copy holds only in-frame clones and misses some; the assay was immunoSEQ multiplex PCR. The repertoire holds about 5,900 clones, with 68% as singletons. This CDR3 has 16 amino acids. V was clipped by 5 bases and J by 5 bases, with 20 bases between them. Germline V CDR1 and CDR2: KGHDR, SFDVKD. This sample is part of a study of intratumoral heterogeneity in liver cancer. V usage is TRBV24-1 and J usage is TRBJ1-2, with D uncertain. This receptor was taken from a man between 65 and 80 years old with hepatocellular carcinoma. This specimen was tumor-adjacent normal tissue, taken before any cancer treatment. CDR3 amino acids: CATSAVGEGPTYGYTF. CDR3 bases: TGTGCCACCAGTGCCGTTGGCGAGGGCCCCACTTATGGCTACACCTTC.